This entry concerns a single T cell receptor beta chain. The antigen is undetermined. A read error is possible here, since a much larger clone lies one base away. This sample stems from a study of naive and memory T cell subsets. Both TRBC1 and TRBC2 were covered by a beta constant-region primer of two equimolar oligonucleotides. Nested alpha and beta constant-region primers with the SP2 primer drove four PCR rounds on ligated cDNA. An oligonucleotide with the SP2 primer and a 12-nucleotide UMI was ligated to the cDNA 3' end. TCRdb used MiXCR to reprocess the UMI-ligation and nested PCR reads, holding one entry per CDR3 protein. Here the sample spans 80,000 to 95,000 distinct CDR3 sequences, 9% being singletons. Study-wide points: Over 95% of naive TCR sequences appeared only once after error correction, unlike memory subsets. From naive to CM, EM and EMRA, diversity decreased and Gini increased. Findings for naive and memory subsets could not be checked against ground truth.

The germline V and J ends were trimmed by 4 bases and 1 base, with 7 bases remaining between them. CDR3 length equals 13 residues. Germline values: CDR1 SEHNR, CDR2 FQNEAQ (reference sequence). The sequenced sample was naive CD8+ T cells from blood. This chain connects TRBV7-9 to TRBJ1-1, with a weak D call TRBD1 (5 bases). This TCR derives from a human donor in good health. The CDR3, as DNA: TGTGCCAGCAGCTGGGACGGGAACACTGAAGCTTTCTTT. It specifies CASSWDGNTEAFF.